Listed below are T cell receptor beta chains from one sample, sequenced in a study of radiotherapy plus CTLA-4 blockade in lung cancer. Sequencing was performed with immunoSEQ multiplex PCR; in TCRdb, only in-frame clones are kept and a portion is missing. The sample lists 90,000 to 100,000 clones; 70% to 90% were seen once. Sequencing used peripheral blood, obtained from a patient treated with radiotherapy plus ipilimumab. These receptors all come from a human donor with non-small cell lung cancer that progressed on radiotherapy plus ipilimumab. CDR3s include the opening cysteine and the closing phenylalanine or tryptophan. D genes are given only for firm matches. A clone size is listed for some rows: how often the clone was seen (once, few, many), or a class if it is expanded.

clone size	D gene	J gene	V gene	CDR3 protein	CDR3 DNA
-	TRBD1	TRBJ1-4	TRBV28	CASSQQGASTNEKLFF	TGTGCCAGCAGCCAACAGGGGGCGTCAACTAATGAAAAACTGTTTTTT
once	TRBD2	TRBJ2-3	TRBV29-1	CSVQAGGKADTQYF	TGCAGCGTCCAGGCGGGGGGGAAGGCAGATACGCAGTATTTT
few	-	TRBJ2-7	TRBV6-1	CASSVEDSYEQYF	TGTGCCAGCAGTGTGGAGGACTCCTACGAGCAGTACTTC
-	TRBD1	TRBJ1-2	TRBV19	CASSTGGGYGYTF	TGTGCCAGTTCGACAGGGGGCGGGTATGGCTACACCTTC
few	-	TRBJ2-5	TRBV18	CASSRTLEETQYF	TGTGCCAGCTCACGGACGTTAGAAGAGACCCAGTACTTC
-	-	TRBJ2-1	TRBV30	CAWSEGNEQFF	TGTGCCTGGAGTGAGGGGAATGAGCAGTTCTTC
-	-	TRBJ1-1	TRBV9	CASSLGGQNTEAFF	TGTGCCAGCAGCCTAGGGGGTCAGAACACTGAAGCTTTCTTT
-	TRBD1	TRBJ1-2	TRBV6-5	CASIDVGQTPYGYTF	TGTGCCAGCATCGACGTGGGACAGACCCCCTATGGCTACACCTTC
-	-	TRBJ2-7	TRBV6-1	CASSYSHEQYF	TGTGCCAGCAGTTACAGCCACGAGCAGTACTTC
-	-	TRBJ1-5	TRBV28	CASIAGYSNQPQHF	TGTGCCAGCATCGCGGGCTATAGCAATCAGCCCCAGCATTTT
-	TRBD1	TRBJ2-7	TRBV7-6	CASSLELPGQGLEQYF	TGTGCCAGCAGCTTAGAGCTCCCGGGACAGGGTCTCGAGCAGTACTTC
-	-	TRBJ2-7	TRBV6-1	CASAQSIPYEQYF	TGTGCCAGCGCTCAGAGTATCCCCTACGAGCAGTACTTC
-	-	TRBJ2-7	TRBV6-5	CASSHEERAGEQYF	TGTGCCAGCAGCCACGAGGAGCGGGCGGGCGAGCAGTACTTC
-	-	TRBJ2-7	TRBV18	CASSPLGPTGTIGEQYF	TGTGCCAGCTCACCCCTTGGCCCGACAGGAACCATCGGGGAGCAGTACTTC
-	-	TRBJ2-1	TRBV27	CASSHRDSDEQFF	TGTGCCAGCAGTCACAGGGACTCCGATGAGCAGTTCTTC
once	TRBD2	TRBJ2-1	TRBV5-1	CASSLRSGTSGYNEQFF	TGCGCCAGCAGCTTAAGAAGCGGGACTAGCGGATACAATGAGCAGTTCTTC
-	-	TRBJ1-3	TRBV9	CASSDPVAGNTIYF	TGTGCCAGCAGCGACCCCGTGGCTGGAAACACCATATATTTT
-	TRBD2	TRBJ2-5	TRBV5-6	CASSLRLAGGETQYF	TGTGCCAGCAGCTTGAGGCTAGCGGGCGGGGAGACCCAGTACTTC
-	TRBD2	TRBJ2-1	TRBV7-9	CASSLMGGGYNEQFF	TGTGCCAGCAGCTTAATGGGCGGGGGCTACAATGAGCAGTTCTTC
-	TRBD1	TRBJ2-7	TRBV5-4	CASSPGQGRYEQYF	TGTGCCAGCAGCCCCGGACAGGGCCGCTACGAGCAGTACTTC
-	-	TRBJ1-2	TRBV23-1	CASSPYISGTLAPCHYGYTF	TGCGCCAGCAGTCCGTACATTTCCGGGACACTCGCCCCCTGCCACTATGGCTACACCTTC
-	-	TRBJ2-7	TRBV5-1	CASSPADSYEQYF	TGCGCCAGCAGCCCCGCAGACTCCTACGAGCAGTACTTC
-	TRBD2	TRBJ2-1	TRBV5-1	CASSSGLAGGDEQFF	TGCGCCAGCAGCTCGGGACTAGCGGGCGGCGATGAGCAGTTCTTC
-	-	TRBJ1-1	TRBV6-5	CASSWKRGVNTEAFF	TGTGCCAGCAGTTGGAAACGTGGGGTGAACACTGAAGCTTTCTTT
once	TRBD2	TRBJ2-7	TRBV11-3	CASSLVVAGALPEQYF	TGTGCCAGCAGCTTAGTTGTAGCGGGGGCCTTACCGGAGCAGTACTTC
-	TRBD1	TRBJ2-5	TRBV20-1	CSAGDRGSQYF	TGCAGTGCAGGTGACAGGGGTTCACAGTACTTC
-	-	TRBJ1-1	TRBV2	CANTGRQNTEAFF	TGTGCCAACACGGGACGCCAAAACACTGAAGCTTTCTTT
-	-	TRBJ2-7	TRBV6-1	CASSEPVGGSRTEQYF	TGTGCCAGCAGTGAACCTGTGGGTGGGAGTAGAACCGAGCAGTACTTC
once	-	TRBJ1-2	TRBV2	CASRGNNYGYTF	TGTGCCAGCAGAGGAAATAACTATGGCTACACCTTC
-	-	TRBJ1-3	TRBV18	CASSPWGHGNTIYF	TGTGCCAGCTCACCCTGGGGCCATGGAAACACCATATATTTT
-	-	TRBJ2-3	TRBV6-5	CASSYRGLSTDTQYF	TGTGCCAGCAGTTACCGGGGTCTCAGCACAGATACGCAGTATTTT
-	TRBD2	TRBJ2-3	TRBV13	CASSLPAGGPFRGTDTQYF	TGTGCCAGCAGCTTACCAGCGGGAGGGCCGTTCAGGGGCACAGATACGCAGTATTTT
-	-	TRBJ2-2	TRBV7-2	CASSLAVGKGELFF	TGTGCCAGCAGCTTAGCGGTGGGGAAAGGGGAGCTGTTTTTT
-	-	TRBJ2-7	TRBV6-6	CASSDYRRVSWQYF	TGTGCCAGCAGTGACTACCGGAGGGTTTCGTGGCAGTACTTC
once	-	TRBJ1-5	TRBV30	CAWSPTDRPNFNQPQHF	TGTGCCTGGAGTCCTACAGACCGCCCTAACTTTAATCAGCCCCAGCATTTT
-	-	TRBJ2-5	TRBV7-2	CASSPWGEYQETQYF	TGTGCCAGCAGCCCGTGGGGGGAGTACCAAGAGACCCAGTACTTC
-	TRBD2	TRBJ2-3	TRBV13	CASSRNSGSGTDTQYF	TGTGCCAGCAGCCGAAATAGCGGGAGCGGTACAGATACGCAGTATTTT
-	-	TRBJ2-3	TRBV2	CASRALTVLPDTQYF	TGTGCCAGCAGAGCTTTGACAGTTCTCCCAGATACGCAGTATTTT
-	TRBD1	TRBJ2-7	TRBV6-5	CAVQGAGTAEQYF	TGTGCCGTCCAAGGTGCCGGGACAGCCGAGCAGTACTTC
once	-	TRBJ2-1	TRBV11-3	CASSLTRARDEQFF	TGTGCCAGCAGCTTAACGAGGGCTAGGGATGAGCAGTTCTTC
-	-	TRBJ1-1	TRBV18	CASSSGAMNTEAFF	TGTGCCAGCTCATCAGGGGCGATGAACACTGAAGCTTTCTTT
-	-	TRBJ2-5	TRBV1	CTSSQDWGSIIHETQYF	TGCACCAGCAGCCAAGATTGGGGGAGTATCATCCACGAGACCCAGTACTTC
-	-	TRBJ1-3	TRBV6-1	CASFKGAGNTIYF	TGTGCCAGCTTTAAAGGGGCTGGAAACACCATATATTTT
-	-	TRBJ1-2	TRBV29-1	CSAARPGTSSYTF	TGCAGCGCCGCGAGGCCAGGGACTAGTAGCTACACCTTC
-	TRBD2	TRBJ2-3	TRBV7-3	CASSPTRGLAGTDTQYF	TGTGCCAGCAGCCCCACCCGAGGACTAGCGGGTACAGATACGCAGTATTTT
-	-	TRBJ2-7	TRBV28	CATQRQESIPLGTYEQYF	TGTGCCACTCAGAGACAGGAATCGATCCCGCTGGGGACATACGAGCAGTACTTC